One sample yielded the 16 T cell receptor beta chains listed below, sequenced in a study of memory CD4+ T cells and cytomegalovirus serostatus. Sequenced by immunoSEQ multiplex PCR; TCRdb stores in-frame clones only, minus some. The data hold about 61,000 clones, with around 86% observed a single time. Single viable CD3+CD4+CD8-CD45RO+ cells were sorted as the memory CD4+ T cells. The sample consisted of memory CD4+ T cells from blood. Every receptor here comes from an adult in good health and CMV-seronegative.

The chain recombines TRBV6-5 with TRBJ1-1; D is unresolved. CDR1 is MNHEY, CDR2 SVGAGI, per germline. The CDR3 length is 14 residues. The V and J ends lost 2 bases and 0 bases respectively, with 7 bases between them. The CDR3 bases are TGTGCCAGCAGTTACGATAATATGAACACTGAAGCTTTCTTT. This gives the protein CASSYDNMNTEAFF.

The chain couples TRBV5-8 to TRBJ2-3, with D possibly matching TRBD1 (6 bases). Per germline, CDR1 SGHTS and CDR2 YDEGEE. Between the trimmed V and J ends, which lost 2 bases and 3 bases, there was a span of 13 bases. The CDR3 is 15 residues long. CDR3: CASSFYRERTDTQYF. The DNA for the CDR3 is TGTGCCAGCAGCTTTTACAGGGAGCGGACAGATACGCAGTATTTT.

The genes are TRBV4-1 and TRBJ2-5; no clear D gene. V dropped 6 bases and J dropped 1 base, with 15 bases sitting between them. The germline V gene has CDR1 MGHRA and CDR2 YSYEKL. CDR3 size: 15 residues. CDR3 loop: CASSIIRDPQETQYF. The CDR3 coding sequence is TGCGCCAGCAGTATTATTAGGGATCCCCAAGAGACCCAGTACTTC.

The chain uses TRBV7-9 and TRBJ1-2; 9 bases are shared with TRBD1. The junction had 7 bases not matched to a gene; V was cut back by 5 bases and J by 0 bases. Germline values: CDR1 SEHNR, CDR2 FQNEAQ (reference sequence). CDR3 length: 16 residues. CDR3 in amino acids: CASSLGQGLANYGYTF. The CDR3 DNA is TGTGCCAGCAGCCTGGGACAGGGACTAGCTAACTATGGCTACACCTTC.

This clone was found once. V gene TRBV27 combines with J gene TRBJ1-1; tentative D call: TRBD1 (6 bases). The germline V gene has CDR1 MNHEY and CDR2 SMNVEV (reference sequence). This CDR3 comprises 17 residues. Between the trimmed V and J ends, which lost 2 bases and 6 bases, there was a span of 22 bases. CDR3 protein: CASSLEQGSANGAEAFF. DNA for the CDR3: TGTGCCAGCAGTTTAGAACAGGGATCGGCTAACGGCGCTGAAGCTTTCTTT.

The chain is built from TRBV14 and TRBJ2-7; 11 nucleotides line up with TRBD2. The CDR3 extends over 15 amino acids. Trimming removed 2 bases from V and 5 bases from J; junction bases left unmatched: 5. Germline CDR1 and CDR2: SGHDN and FVKESK. Here the CDR3 reads CASSQWGLAADEQYF. DNA for the CDR3: TGTGCCAGCAGCCAATGGGGACTAGCGGCCGACGAGCAGTACTTC.

V is TRBV6-4 and J is TRBJ1-6; D unresolved. V was cut by 3 bases and J by 9 bases, with 9 bases left in between. The CDR3 contains 13 residues. Germline V gene lookup returns CDR1 MRHNA and CDR2 SNTAGT. The CDR3 nucleotides are TGTGCCAGCAGTGAAAGTCCGGGTTCACCCCTCCACTTT. Residues: CASSESPGSPLHF.

V is TRBV6-1 and J is TRBJ2-2; TRBD1 matches at 7 bases. This CDR3 spans 15 amino acids. V lost 7 bases, J lost 4 bases, and 9 bases stayed unmatched. Germline V gene sequence: CDR1 MNHNS, CDR2 SASEGT. CDR3 DNA: TGTGCCAGCACGAGTACGGGACAGAGCACCGGGGAGCTGTTTTTT. It codes for CASTSTGQSTGELFF.

The rearrangement joins TRBV19 to TRBJ1-1; the match to TRBD1 covers 9 bases. This CDR3 has 16 residues. Germline V gene data show CDR1 as LNHDA and CDR2 as SQIVND (reference sequence). J was trimmed by 7 bases and V by 4 bases; bases with no gene match: 13. The CDR3 DNA is TGTGCCAGTAGTAACTCCCGACAGGGGGGAAAAGTTGAAGCTTTCTTT. Its translation is CASSNSRQGGKVEAFF.

The rearrangement uses TRBV13 and TRBJ2-5; the match to TRBD2 covers 7 bases. CDR1 PRHDT and CDR2 FYEKMQ come from the germline V gene (reference sequence). This CDR3 has 15 residues. J gave up 5 bases and V 5 bases, and 11 bases lay outside the gene matches. The CDR3: CASSLQAGLGETQYF. CDR3 DNA: TGTGCCAGCAGCCTACAAGCGGGGCTCGGGGAGACCCAGTACTTC.

This chain joins TRBV5-4 and TRBJ1-1, with TRBD1 as a possible D gene (5 bases). V lost 4 bases and J 1 base, leaving 11 bases between the germline ends. The germline V gene has CDR1 SGHNT and CDR2 YYREEE (reference sequence). The CDR3 extends over 14 amino acids. The CDR3 loop reads CASSASGGNTEAFF. The CDR3 bases are TGTGCCAGCAGCGCTAGCGGGGGGAACACTGAAGCTTTCTTT.

V is TRBV28 and J is TRBJ1-2, with D maybe TRBD1 (6 bases). The V end lost 6 bases, the J end lost 4 bases, and 12 bases lay between the germline ends. The CDR3 is 13 residues long. From germline, CDR1 is MDHEN and CDR2 SYDVKM. CDR3 sequence reads: CASSRQALYGYTF. The CDR3 DNA reads as TGTGCCAGCAGCAGACAGGCCCTCTATGGCTACACCTTC.

This chain joins TRBV7-2 and TRBJ1-1, with a weak D call TRBD1 (5 bases). CDR3 length: 15 amino acids. The V end lost 6 bases, the J end lost 2 bases, and 16 bases lay between the germline ends. Germline CDR1 SGHTA, CDR2 FQGNSA. CDR3: CASSRTWGSNTEAFF. CDR3 nucleotides: TGTGCCAGCAGTCGTACATGGGGCTCAAACACTGAAGCTTTCTTT.

This sequence joins TRBV19 and TRBJ1-4, with D maybe TRBD1 (5 bases). V lost 1 base, J lost 0 bases, and 12 bases lay in between. CDR3 length: 17 residues. Germline values: CDR1 LNHDA, CDR2 SQIVND (reference sequence). CDR3 region: CASSIGGTVSTNEKLFF. CDR3 sequence (DNA): TGTGCCAGTAGTATAGGCGGGACGGTCTCAACTAATGAAAAACTGTTTTTT.

J is TRBJ2-7 and V is TRBV30; D perhaps matches TRBD1 (5 bases). V lost 2 bases and J lost 2, with 19 bases in between. The CDR3 spans 16 residues. The germline V gene encodes CDR1 GTSNPN and CDR2 SVGIG (reference sequence). Written as DNA, the CDR3 is TGTGCCTGGAGTAACCTTCTTAGGGGTCCTCCCTACGAGCAGTACTTC. Residues: CAWSNLLRGPPYEQYF.

The V call is TRBV5-6, the J call TRBJ2-5, with 7 bases matching TRBD2. The junction had 5 bases not matched to a gene; V was cut back by 1 base and J by 2 bases. CDR1 is SGHDT and CDR2 is YYEEEE in the germline V gene. This CDR3 has 15 amino acids. As DNA, the CDR3 is TGTGCCAGCAGCTTGCGCGGGGGTATACAAGAGACCCAGTACTTC. Amino acids: CASSLRGGIQETQYF.